One sample yielded the 13 T cell receptor beta chains listed below, sequenced in a study of T cells in women clearing cervical HPV infection. TCRdb's table, derived via immunoSEQ multiplex PCR, lists solely in-frame clones and lacks some. The listing records around 38,000 clones. The source material was blood buffy coat. Source of these receptors: a woman between 18 and 69 years old with a cervical HPV16 infection that either progressed to CIN3+ or cleared (not recorded which).

Remarks on this clone: The CDR3 is cut off 3 residues early in the read; its end comes from the germline J gene. This rearrangement joins TRBV7-8 to TRBJ1-1, with 8 bases lining up with TRBD1. CDR1 is SGHVS, CDR2 FQNEAQ, per germline. Trimming removed 2 bases from V and 0 bases from J; junction bases left unmatched: 8. The CDR3 loop spans 17 amino acids. The part of the CDR3 DNA that was read is TGTGCCAGCAGCTTACCGACAGGGGTCGGGGTGAACACTGAA. It codes for CASSLPTGVGVNTE. The CDR3 as a whole reads CASSLPTGVGVNTEAFF.

About this clone: The read ends 3 residues before the CDR3 terminus; that terminus is restored from the germline J gene. The chain uses TRBV19 and TRBJ2-3; 8 positions match TRBD1. Per germline, CDR1 LNHDA and CDR2 SQIVND (reference sequence). The CDR3 length is 14 residues. Germline trimming cut 3 bases from V and 4 bases from J; bases unmatched to any gene: 3. The DNA read from the CDR3 is TGTGCCAGTAGTATCGGACAGGGTCCAGATACG. Its translation is CASSIGQGPDT. The entire CDR3 reads CASSIGQGPDTQYF.

Incomplete CDR3 DNA: TGTGCCATCAGTGGGACGGGGAATCAGCCC. Protein sequence: CAISGTGNQP. The whole CDR3 sequence is CAISGTGNQPQHF. The J gene is TRBJ1-5, the V gene TRBV10-3, with D uncertain. The read is 3 residues too short to cover the CDR3 end, so that end is filled in from the germline J gene. The germline V gene has CDR1 ENHRY and CDR2 SYGVKD. Between the trimmed V and J ends, which lost 4 bases and 4 bases, there was a span of 8 bases. The CDR3 runs 13 residues.

Notes on this clone: Read coverage stops 3 residues before the CDR3 terminus; the germline J gene supplies the remainder. This chain connects TRBV18 to TRBJ2-1; maybe TRBD1 (6 bases). Germline V lookup: CDR1 KGHSH, CDR2 LQKENI. CDR3 length: 12 residues. The V and J ends lost 6 bases and 8 bases respectively, with 11 bases between them. CDR3 sequence reads: CASSQQGYEQFF. The sequenced CDR3 bases are TGTGCCAGCTCCCAACAGGGCTATGAG.

Points on this clone: Coverage ceases 3 residues before the CDR3 finishes, and the germline J gene fills in the end. The chain uses TRBV20-1 and TRBJ1-6, with 7 bases matching TRBD1. After removal of 1 base from V and 10 bases from J, the junction contained 10 bases not matched to a gene. The CDR3 totals 15 residues. Looked up from germline, CDR1 is DFQATT and CDR2 is SNEGSKA (reference sequence). The CDR3 reads CSARVPQGLRSPLHF. The sequenced part of the CDR3 DNA is TGCAGTGCTAGAGTCCCACAGGGGTTACGGTCACCC.

Concerning this clone: Read data end 3 residues before the CDR3 end; the end is taken from the germline J gene. V gene TRBV12-3 or TRBV12-4 combines with J gene TRBJ1-4; 8 bases are a match to TRBD1. CDR3 length: 15 residues. The V segment lost 8 bases and the J segment 4 bases; nucleotides outside the gene matches: 9. The CDR3 sequence is CASRAGGAGNEKLFF. CDR3 DNA, as far as it was read: TGTGCCAGCCGGGCAGGGGGCGCAGGTAATGAAAAA.

In regard to this clone: Read sequence stops 3 residues before the CDR3 end, and the germline J gene provides the missing end. J is TRBJ2-3 and V is TRBV19; 12 bases are a match to TRBD2. Germline CDR1 is LNHDA and CDR2 is SQIVND (reference sequence). This CDR3 has 15 residues. The ends lost 6 bases at V and 6 bases at J; junction bases unmatched: 7. The sequenced part of the CDR3 DNA is TGTGCCAGTAGATCCACTAGCGGGGGGTATGATACG. This translates into CASRSTSGGYDT. The whole CDR3 protein is CASRSTSGGYDTQYF. The full variable domain, rest sourced from reference TRBV19 and TRBJ2-3, is DGGITQSPKYLFRKEGQNVTLSCEQNLNHDAMYWYRQDPGQGLRLIYYSQIVNDFQKGDIAEGYSVSREKKESFPLTVTSAQKNPTAFYLCASRSTSGGYDTQYFGPGTRLTVL.

Points on this clone: The observed sequence ends 3 residues before the CDR3 terminus, with the missing tail filled in from the germline J gene. This chain uses TRBV5-5 with TRBJ2-3; D may be TRBD1 (6 bases). CDR3 length: 15 residues. V lost 3 bases, J lost 5 bases, and 16 bases lay in between. Germline V gives CDR1 SGHKS, CDR2 YYEKEE (reference sequence). Partial CDR3 DNA: TGTGCCAGCAGCTCCCCCCAGGGGATTGGAGATACG. Its protein product is CASSSPQGIGDT. The full-length CDR3 reads as CASSSPQGIGDTQYF.

Concerning this clone itself: The read is 3 residues too short to cover the CDR3 end, so that end is filled in from the germline J gene. The chain carries TRBV5-1 and TRBJ2-2, with TRBD1 matching 9 bases. Germline lookup yields CDR1 SGHRS and CDR2 YFSETQ. The CDR3 totals 13 residues. The trim removed 5 bases at V and 9 bases at J, leaving 5 bases unmatched. This chain's CDR3 is CASSRTGERELFF. CDR3 DNA (partial): TGCGCCAGCAGTCGGACAGGGGAAAGGGAG.

About this clone: Read coverage stops 3 residues before the CDR3 terminus; the germline J gene supplies the remainder. The J gene is TRBJ1-1, the V gene TRBV10-3; D is perhaps TRBD1 (6 bases). The CDR3 consists of 14 residues. Trimming removed 6 bases at V and 5 bases at J, with 16 bases between. The germline gives CDR1 ENHRY, CDR2 SYGVKD. The part of the CDR3 DNA that was read is TGTGCCATCAGATCCGGACAGCTTGCAACTGAA. It specifies CAIRSGQLATE. The entire CDR3 protein is CAIRSGQLATEAFF.

As for this clone: The read terminates 3 residues before the CDR3 end, so the remaining end is supplied by the germline J gene. This rearrangement joins TRBV20-1 to TRBJ2-7; the match to TRBD2 covers 8 bases. The CDR3 is 15 amino acids. The germline gives CDR1 DFQATT, CDR2 SNEGSKA (reference sequence). V lost 4 bases, J lost 4 bases, and 12 bases stayed unmatched. The DNA read from the CDR3 is TGCAGTGCTACCACTTTAGCGGGAACGCAGTACGAG. Translation gives CSATTLAGTQYE. Given in full, the CDR3 is CSATTLAGTQYEQYF.

Concerning this clone itself: The read ends 3 residues before the CDR3 terminus; that terminus is restored from the germline J gene. This rearrangement joins TRBV7-9 to TRBJ1-5; the D is unclear. CDR3 length: 14 residues. Trimming shortened V by 5 bases and J by 2 bases, and 10 bases separated the two germline ends. Germline V gives CDR1 SEHNR, CDR2 FQNEAQ (reference sequence). The CDR3 spells CASSPTGGNQPQHF. The part of the CDR3 DNA that was read is TGTGCCAGCAGCCCCACTGGTGGCAATCAGCCC. Full variable domain (outside the CDR3, taken from reference TRBV7-9 and TRBJ1-5): DTGVSQNPRHKITKRGQNVTFRCDPISEHNRLYWYRQTLGQGPEFLTYFQNEAQLEKSRLLSDRFSAERPKGSFSTLEIQRTEQGDSAMYLCASSPTGGNQPQHFGDGTRLSIL.

As to this clone: With the read ending 3 residues before the CDR3 end, the germline J gene is used to fill in that end. The rearrangement joins TRBV5-1 to TRBJ2-1; unclear D gene. The CDR3 spans 13 residues. The germline V gene encodes CDR1 SGHRS and CDR2 YFSETQ. V was trimmed by 0 bases and J by 4 bases, leaving 5 bases between them. Here the CDR3 reads CASSLDGYNEQFF. CDR3 DNA (partial): TGCGCCAGCAGCTTGGACGGGTACAATGAG.